This T cell receptor (beta chain) was documented in a study of blood T cell repertoires in COVID-19. Unmatched junction bases numbered 3, after V lost 1 base and J lost 5 bases. CDR3 length: 15 residues. Germline V gives CDR1 SGHTA, CDR2 FQGNSA. Clones were sequenced by immunoSEQ multiplex PCR, and TCRdb holds only the in-frame ones, with some missing. Here the sample spans roughly 230,000 clones, approximately 83% being singletons. Participants were placed into cohorts based on the clinical history they reported. The sequence derives from a middle-aged man who had recovered from COVID-19. Sample: PBMCs or T cells enriched from blood (not recorded which). This chain joins TRBV7-2 and TRBJ2-3, with TRBD2 identical over 10 bases. The CDR3 sequence: CASSLVLAGRDTQYF. CDR3 nucleotide sequence: TGTGCCAGCAGCTTAGTACTAGCGGGGAGAGATACGCAGTATTTT.